One and the same sample provided the 2 T cell receptor beta chains below, sequenced in a study of OX40 agonist ivuxolimab in advanced cancers. The data were produced by immunoSEQ multiplex PCR, yet TCRdb's version contains in-frame clones alone and is incomplete. This sample has some 49,000 clones; 80% to 90% occur once, and the top ten carry approximately 52%. Sequenced here: CD4+ or CD8+ T cells sorted from blood, sampled in a trial of the OX40 agonist ivuxolimab. The receptors were sampled from an adult with an advanced solid tumor such as melanoma, head and neck, liver or kidney cancer.

The rearrangement uses TRBV19 and TRBJ2-3; unclear D gene. From germline, CDR1 is LNHDA and CDR2 SQIVND (reference sequence). The CDR3 length is 15 residues. The V gene lost 4 bases and the J gene lost 4 bases, with 15 bases spanning the gap. CDR3 DNA sequence: TGTGCCAGTAGTAGCTCTCCGATCAGTGCAGATACGCAGTATTTT. Protein: CASSSSPISADTQYF.

The rearrangement uses TRBV4-1 and TRBJ2-1; the D gene could be TRBD1 or TRBD2 (5 bases each). Germline V gives CDR1 MGHRA, CDR2 YSYEKL. This CDR3 has 13 residues. The V gene lost 0 bases and the J gene lost 8 bases, with 8 bases spanning the gap. CDR3 residues: CASSQEVGDEQFF. In DNA, the CDR3 is TGCGCCAGCAGCCAAGAAGTGGGGGATGAGCAGTTCTTC.